These 15 T cell receptor beta chains share one sample of origin, sequenced in a study of blood T cell repertoires in COVID-19. The table came from immunoSEQ multiplex PCR; TCRdb's copy has only in-frame clones and leaves some out. The sample lists a few hundred thousand clones, around 87% occurring once. The sequencing input was peripheral blood. Receptors were obtained from a man in his fifties or sixties with acute or convalescent COVID-19.

This clone was seen a single time. V and J are TRBV2 and TRBJ2-5; a possible D gene is TRBD2 (7 bases). The V end lost 7 bases, the J end lost 5 bases, and 17 bases lay between the germline ends. The germline V gene has CDR1 SNHLY and CDR2 FYNNEI. CDR3 length equals 14 residues. The CDR3 sequence is CASIRGALHETQYF. CDR3 nucleotide sequence: TGTGCCAGCATCCGGGGGGCCTTGCATGAGACCCAGTACTTC.

This CDR3 is CASSLGDGTYEQYF. The CDR3 coding sequence is TGTGCCAGCAGCTTAGGTGACGGGACCTACGAGCAGTACTTC. The chain has TRBV11-1 and TRBJ2-7, with a tentative D call TRBD2 (5 bases). Germline V gene lookup returns CDR1 SGHAT and CDR2 FQDESV (reference sequence). The CDR3 spans 14 residues. The V end was cut by 1 base, the J end by 2 bases, with 9 bases between.

The gene calls are TRBV15 and TRBJ2-5, with D hard to call. From germline, CDR1 is LNHNV and CDR2 YYDKDF (reference sequence). The CDR3 has 15 residues. With 0 bases removed from V and 5 bases from J, the gap between germline ends came to 13 bases. The CDR3 coding sequence is TGTGCCACCAGCAGAGATCCCGTACTGGGCGAGACCCAGTACTTC. This sequence encodes CATSRDPVLGETQYF.

This clone was counted a few times. The same CDR3 also results from other DNA sequences found in this sample. This chain links TRBV6-4 with TRBJ2-3; 11 nucleotides line up with TRBD2. This CDR3 has 16 amino acids. Germline assignment: CDR1 MRHNA and CDR2 SNTAGT. The V segment lost 2 bases and the J segment 0 bases; nucleotides outside the gene matches: 1. As DNA, the CDR3 is TGTGCCAGCAGTGACCTAGCGGGGGGAAGCACAGATACGCAGTATTTT. Amino acid sequence: CASSDLAGGSTDTQYF.

The J gene is TRBJ2-5, the V gene TRBV7-6, with 8 bases lining up with TRBD1. The junction had 8 bases not matched to a gene; V was cut back by 0 bases and J by 5 bases. Germline CDR1 and CDR2: SGHVS and FNYEAQ. This CDR3 comprises 16 residues. CDR3 nucleotides: TGTGCCAGCAGCTTAGCGAGACAGGGGCGAGGGGAGACCCAGTACTTC. It codes for CASSLARQGRGETQYF.

The gene calls are TRBV9 and TRBJ2-1, with 10 bases fitting TRBD1. The CDR3 has 18 amino acids. V shed 3 bases and J 3 bases; nucleotides not matched to a gene: 12. CDR1 is SGDLS and CDR2 is YYNGEE in the germline V gene. Here the CDR3 reads CASSGGQGKTKGYNEQFF. The CDR3 bases are TGTGCCAGCAGCGGGGGACAGGGGAAAACAAAGGGCTACAATGAGCAGTTCTTC. The variable domain in full, with the rest retrieved from reference TRBV9 and TRBJ2-1, is DSGVTQTPKHLITATGQRVTLRCSPRSGDLSVYWYQQSLDQGLQFLIQYYNGEERAKGNILERFSAQQFPDLHSELNLSSLELGDSALYFCASSGGQGKTKGYNEQFFGPGTRLTVL.

This clone was seen only once. J is TRBJ2-3 and V is TRBV9, with 7 nucleotides matching TRBD2. With 3 bases clipped from V and 4 bases from J, the junction kept 8 bases outside the gene matches. Germline V gene data show CDR1 as SGDLS and CDR2 as YYNGEE. The CDR3 is 15 amino acids. For the CDR3, the DNA is TGTGCCAGCAGCGCAAGCGGGGCAATCTCAGATACGCAGTATTTT. It yields the protein CASSASGAISDTQYF.

The chain uses TRBV5-8 and TRBJ2-3; TRBD2 aligns across 12 bases. With 5 bases clipped from V and 4 bases from J, the junction kept 8 bases outside the gene matches. The CDR3 spans 16 residues. Germline loops: CDR1 SGHTS, CDR2 YDEGEE. The CDR3 nucleotides are TGTGCCAGCAGGGTTCGGACTAGCGGGGCCCCAGATACGCAGTATTTT. This translates into CASRVRTSGAPDTQYF.

The V and J genes are TRBV29-1 and TRBJ1-1; 10 bases fit TRBD1. The CDR3 runs 13 residues. V shed 3 bases and J 6 bases; nucleotides not matched to a gene: 4. From germline, CDR1 is SQVTM and CDR2 ANQGSEA. CDR3 amino acids: CSVEGTGVSEAFF. The CDR3 DNA reads as TGCAGCGTTGAGGGGACAGGGGTTTCTGAAGCTTTCTTT.

J is TRBJ1-2 and V is TRBV27; TRBD1 matches 7 bases. Trimming took 5 bases from V and 7 from J; bases not matched to a gene: 7. The V gene's germline CDR1 is MNHEY and CDR2 SMNVEV (reference sequence). The CDR3 totals 13 residues. The CDR3 sequence is CASSERTGSGYTF. In DNA, the CDR3 is TGTGCCAGCAGTGAAAGGACAGGAAGTGGCTACACCTTC.

The V gene is TRBV21-1, the J gene TRBJ1-6. TRBV21-1 is a pseudogene. There are 19 residues in the CDR3. CDR3 loop: CASSKAPGRSAAGSSPLHF. CDR3 DNA: TGTGCCAGCAGCAAAGCCCCAGGGCGTTCGGCGGCGGGAAGTTCACCCCTCCACTTT.

In its sample, this clone was seen a few times. The chain is built from TRBV19 and TRBJ1-2; tentative D call: TRBD1 (6 bases). The V gene's germline CDR1 is LNHDA and CDR2 SQIVND (reference sequence). This CDR3 contains 14 residues. Trimming left V 0 bases short and J 7 bases short, with 12 bases between. CDR3 loop: CASSIDRGDSGYTF. The CDR3 bases are TGTGCCAGTAGTATAGACAGGGGAGACTCTGGCTACACCTTC.

This clone was found a few times. V is TRBV7-3 and J is TRBJ1-1; D uncertain. The germline V gene has CDR1 SGHTA and CDR2 FQGTGA. This CDR3 is built from 14 residues. V was clipped by 4 bases and J by 4 bases, with 13 bases between them. The CDR3 loop is CASSSGRGSTEAFF. CDR3 sequence (DNA): TGTGCCAGCAGCTCCGGTCGGGGATCCACTGAAGCTTTCTTT. Based on the CDR3 plus reference TRBV7-3 and TRBJ1-1, the full variable domain is GAGVSQTPSNKVTEKGKYVELRCDPISGHTALYWYRQSLGQGPEFLIYFQGTGAADDSGLPNDRFFAVRPEGSVSTLKIQRTERGDSAVYLCASSSGRGSTEAFFGQGTRLTVV.

This clone was seen more than once but under ten times. The rearrangement uses TRBV6-1 and TRBJ2-7; 10 nucleotides align to TRBD2. The CDR3 runs 20 residues. Germline lookup yields CDR1 MNHNS and CDR2 SASEGT. J was trimmed by 6 bases and V by 4 bases; bases with no gene match: 24. The CDR3 loop is CASSGLAGARGTHIRGEQYF. Written as DNA, the CDR3 is TGTGCCAGCAGTGGGCTAGCGGGGGCGCGGGGGACTCATATCCGAGGCGAGCAGTACTTC.

The CDR3 here is CASSPEASSYNEQFF. The CDR3 DNA follows: TGTGCCAGCAGCCCTGAAGCGAGCTCCTACAATGAGCAGTTCTTC. The chain recombines TRBV9 with TRBJ2-1; D is ambiguous. CDR3 size: 15 residues. V lost 4 bases to trimming and J lost 0 bases, with 11 bases between them. Germline V gene data show CDR1 as SGDLS and CDR2 as YYNGEE.